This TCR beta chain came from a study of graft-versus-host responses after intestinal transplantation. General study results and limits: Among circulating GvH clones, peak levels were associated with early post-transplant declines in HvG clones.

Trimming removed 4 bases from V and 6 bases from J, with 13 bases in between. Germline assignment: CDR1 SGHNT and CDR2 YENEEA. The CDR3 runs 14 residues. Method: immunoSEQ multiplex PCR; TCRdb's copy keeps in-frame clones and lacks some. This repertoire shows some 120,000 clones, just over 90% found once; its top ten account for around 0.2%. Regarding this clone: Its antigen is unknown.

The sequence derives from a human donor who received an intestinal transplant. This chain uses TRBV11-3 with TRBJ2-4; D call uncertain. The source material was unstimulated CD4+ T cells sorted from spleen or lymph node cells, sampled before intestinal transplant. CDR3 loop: CASSSRSERNIQYF. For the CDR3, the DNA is TGTGCCAGCAGCTCCCGCAGCGAGAGAAACATTCAGTACTTC.